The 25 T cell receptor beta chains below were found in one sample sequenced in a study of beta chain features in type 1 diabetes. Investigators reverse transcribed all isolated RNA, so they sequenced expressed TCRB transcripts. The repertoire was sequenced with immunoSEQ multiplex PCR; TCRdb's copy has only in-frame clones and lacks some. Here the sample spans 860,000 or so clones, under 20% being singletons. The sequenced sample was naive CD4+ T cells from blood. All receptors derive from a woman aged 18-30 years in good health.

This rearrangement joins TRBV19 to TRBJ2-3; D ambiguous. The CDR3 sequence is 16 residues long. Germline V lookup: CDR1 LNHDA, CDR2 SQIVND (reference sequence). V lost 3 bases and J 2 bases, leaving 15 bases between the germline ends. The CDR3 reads CASSMMTTLHTDTQYF. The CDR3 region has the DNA TGTGCCAGTAGTATGATGACCACCCTGCACACAGATACGCAGTATTTT.

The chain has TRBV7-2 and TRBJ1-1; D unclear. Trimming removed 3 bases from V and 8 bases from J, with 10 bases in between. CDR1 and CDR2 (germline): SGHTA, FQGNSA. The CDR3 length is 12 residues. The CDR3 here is CASSFRWQEAFF. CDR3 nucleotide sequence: TGTGCCAGCAGCTTTCGTTGGCAGGAAGCTTTCTTT.

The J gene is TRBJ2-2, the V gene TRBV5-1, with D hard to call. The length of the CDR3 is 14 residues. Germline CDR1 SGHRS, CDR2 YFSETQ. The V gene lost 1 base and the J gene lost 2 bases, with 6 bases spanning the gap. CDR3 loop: CASSLRLNTGELFF. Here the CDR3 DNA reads TGCGCCAGCAGCTTGCGCCTCAACACCGGGGAGCTGTTTTTT.

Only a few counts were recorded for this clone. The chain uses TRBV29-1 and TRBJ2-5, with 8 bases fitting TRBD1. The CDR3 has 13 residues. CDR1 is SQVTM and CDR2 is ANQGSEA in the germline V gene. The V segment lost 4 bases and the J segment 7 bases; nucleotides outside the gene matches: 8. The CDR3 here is CSVGFPGQGTQYF. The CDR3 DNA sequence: TGCAGCGTTGGGTTCCCCGGACAGGGGACCCAGTACTTC. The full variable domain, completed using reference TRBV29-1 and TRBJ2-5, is SAVISQKPSRDICQRGTSLTIQCQVDSQVTMMFWYRQQPGQSLTLIATANQGSEATYESGFVIDKFPISRPNLTFSTLTVSNMSPEDSSIYLCSVGFPGQGTQYFGPGTRLLVL.

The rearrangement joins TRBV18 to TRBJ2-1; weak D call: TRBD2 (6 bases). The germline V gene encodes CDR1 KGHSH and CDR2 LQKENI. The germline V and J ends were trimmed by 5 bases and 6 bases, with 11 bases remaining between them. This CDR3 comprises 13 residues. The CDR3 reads CASSVPGANEQFF. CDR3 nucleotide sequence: TGTGCCAGCTCAGTTCCGGGAGCCAATGAGCAGTTCTTC.

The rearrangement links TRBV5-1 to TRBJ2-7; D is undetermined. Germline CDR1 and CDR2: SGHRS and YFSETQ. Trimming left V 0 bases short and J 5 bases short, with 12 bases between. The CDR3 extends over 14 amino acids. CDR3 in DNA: TGCGCCAGCAGCTTGGGGGCCCCTTCAAACGAGCAGTACTTC. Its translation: CASSLGAPSNEQYF.

The chain's CDR3 is CASRPSGRNEQFF. CDR3 DNA sequence: TGTGCCAGCAGACCTAGCGGGCGCAATGAGCAGTTCTTC. The J gene is TRBJ2-1, the V gene TRBV6-5, with TRBD2 matching over 8 bases. Germline CDR1 reads MNHEY; CDR2 reads SVGAGI. V trimming: 6 bases; J trimming: 6 bases; junction bases outside the gene matches: 4. The CDR3 sequence is 13 residues long.

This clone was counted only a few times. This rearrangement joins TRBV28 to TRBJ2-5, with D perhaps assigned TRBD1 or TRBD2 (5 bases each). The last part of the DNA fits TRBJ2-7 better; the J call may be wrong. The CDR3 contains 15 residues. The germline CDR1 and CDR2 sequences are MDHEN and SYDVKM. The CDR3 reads CASSLGGTPAYEQYF. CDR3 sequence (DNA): TGTGCCAGCAGTTTAGGTGGGACCCCGGCCTACGAGCAGTACTTC.

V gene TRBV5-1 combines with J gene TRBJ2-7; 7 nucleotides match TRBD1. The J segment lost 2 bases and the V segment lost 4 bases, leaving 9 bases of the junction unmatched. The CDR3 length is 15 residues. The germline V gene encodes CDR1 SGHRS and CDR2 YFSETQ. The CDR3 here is CASSPGQPRPYEQYF. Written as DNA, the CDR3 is TGCGCCAGCAGCCCGGGACAGCCCAGACCCTACGAGCAGTACTTC.

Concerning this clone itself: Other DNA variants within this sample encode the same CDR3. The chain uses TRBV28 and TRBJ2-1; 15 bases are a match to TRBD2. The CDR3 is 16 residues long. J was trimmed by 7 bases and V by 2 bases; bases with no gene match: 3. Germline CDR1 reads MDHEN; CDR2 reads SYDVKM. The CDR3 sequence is CASSLPGTSGRNEQFF. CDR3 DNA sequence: TGTGCCAGCAGTTTACCCGGGACTAGCGGGAGGAATGAGCAGTTCTTC.

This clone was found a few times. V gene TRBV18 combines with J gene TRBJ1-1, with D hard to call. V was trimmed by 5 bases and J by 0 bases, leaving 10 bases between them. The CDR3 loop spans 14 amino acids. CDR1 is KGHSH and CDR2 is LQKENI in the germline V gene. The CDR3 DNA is TGTGCCAGCTCATCGACGGTGATGAACACTGAAGCTTTCTTT. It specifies CASSSTVMNTEAFF.

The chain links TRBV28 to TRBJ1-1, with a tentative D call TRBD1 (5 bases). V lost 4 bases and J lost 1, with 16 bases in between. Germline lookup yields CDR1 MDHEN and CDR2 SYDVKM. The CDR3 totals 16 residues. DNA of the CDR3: TGTGCCAGCAGTTCGTGGGGCTCAGGCCCGAACACTGAAGCTTTCTTT. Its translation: CASSSWGSGPNTEAFF.

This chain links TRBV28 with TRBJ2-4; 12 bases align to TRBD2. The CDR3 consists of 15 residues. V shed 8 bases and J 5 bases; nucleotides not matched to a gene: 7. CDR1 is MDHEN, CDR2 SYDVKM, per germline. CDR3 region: CASETSGSGQNIQYF. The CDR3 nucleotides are TGTGCCAGCGAGACTAGCGGGAGTGGCCAAAACATTCAGTACTTC.

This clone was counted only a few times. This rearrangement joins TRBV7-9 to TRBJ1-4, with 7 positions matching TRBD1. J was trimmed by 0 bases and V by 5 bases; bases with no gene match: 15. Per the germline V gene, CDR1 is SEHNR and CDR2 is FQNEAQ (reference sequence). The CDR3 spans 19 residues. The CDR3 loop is CASSPRGRGKGATNEKLFF. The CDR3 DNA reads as TGTGCCAGCAGCCCCCGGGGCAGGGGGAAAGGGGCAACTAATGAAAAACTGTTTTTT. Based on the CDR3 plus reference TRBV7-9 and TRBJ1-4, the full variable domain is DTGVSQNPRHKITKRGQNVTFRCDPISEHNRLYWYRQTLGQGPEFLTYFQNEAQLEKSRLLSDRFSAERPKGSFSTLEIQRTEQGDSAMYLCASSPRGRGKGATNEKLFFGSGTQLSVL.

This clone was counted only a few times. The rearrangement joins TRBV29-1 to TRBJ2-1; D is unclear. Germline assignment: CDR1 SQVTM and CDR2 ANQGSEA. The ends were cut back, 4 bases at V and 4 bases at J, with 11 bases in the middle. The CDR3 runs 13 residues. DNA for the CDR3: TGCAGCGTTGTTTTAGCACTATACAATGAGCAGTTCTTC. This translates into CSVVLALYNEQFF.

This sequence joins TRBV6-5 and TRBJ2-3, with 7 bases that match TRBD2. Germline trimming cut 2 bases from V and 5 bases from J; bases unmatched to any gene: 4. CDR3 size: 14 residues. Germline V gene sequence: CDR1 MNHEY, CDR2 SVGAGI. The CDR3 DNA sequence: TGTGCCAGCAGTTACAAGACTAGCCGAGATACGCAGTATTTT. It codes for CASSYKTSRDTQYF.

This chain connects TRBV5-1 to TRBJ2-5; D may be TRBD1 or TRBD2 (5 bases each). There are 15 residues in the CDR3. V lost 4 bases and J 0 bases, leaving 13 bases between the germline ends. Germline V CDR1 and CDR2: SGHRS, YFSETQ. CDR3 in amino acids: CASSPRDHHQETQYF. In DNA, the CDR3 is TGCGCCAGCAGCCCCCGGGACCACCACCAAGAGACCCAGTACTTC.

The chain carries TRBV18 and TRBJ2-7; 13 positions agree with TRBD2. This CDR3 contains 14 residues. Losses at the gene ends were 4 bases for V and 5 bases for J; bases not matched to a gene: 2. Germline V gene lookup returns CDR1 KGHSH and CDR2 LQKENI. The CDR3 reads CASSLGLAGDEQYF. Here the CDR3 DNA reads TGTGCCAGCTCACTCGGACTAGCGGGAGACGAGCAGTACTTC. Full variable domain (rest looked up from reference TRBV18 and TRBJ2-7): NAGVMQNPRHLVRRRGQEARLRCSPMKGHSHVYWYRQLPEEGLKFMVYLQKENIIDESGMPKERFSAEFPKEGPSILRIQQVVRGDSAAYFCASSLGLAGDEQYFGPGTRLTVT.

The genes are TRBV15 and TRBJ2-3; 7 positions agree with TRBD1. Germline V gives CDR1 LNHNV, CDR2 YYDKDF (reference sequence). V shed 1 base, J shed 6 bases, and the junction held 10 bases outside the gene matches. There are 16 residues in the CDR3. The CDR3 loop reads CATSRARDRRADTQYF. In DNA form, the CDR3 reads TGTGCCACCAGCAGAGCCCGGGACAGACGGGCCGATACGCAGTATTTT.

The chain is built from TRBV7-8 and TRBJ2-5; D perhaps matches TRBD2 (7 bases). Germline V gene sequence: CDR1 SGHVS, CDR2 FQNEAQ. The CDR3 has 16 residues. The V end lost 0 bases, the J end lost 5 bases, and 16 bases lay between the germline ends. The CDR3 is CASSLARRGGGETQYF. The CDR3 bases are TGTGCCAGCAGCTTAGCGCGGAGGGGAGGGGGGGAGACCCAGTACTTC. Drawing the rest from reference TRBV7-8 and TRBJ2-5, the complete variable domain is GAGVSQSPRYKVAKRGQDVALRCDPISGHVSLFWYQQALGQGPEFLTYFQNEAQLDKSGLPSDRFFAERPEGSVSTLKIQRTQQEDSAVYLCASSLARRGGGETQYFGPGTRLLVL.

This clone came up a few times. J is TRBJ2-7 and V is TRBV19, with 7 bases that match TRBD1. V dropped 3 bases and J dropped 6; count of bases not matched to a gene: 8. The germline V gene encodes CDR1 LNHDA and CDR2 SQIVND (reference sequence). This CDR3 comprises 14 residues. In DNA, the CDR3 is TGTGCCAGTAGTATCCGGACAGGAAGGGGCGAGCAGTACTTC. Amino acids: CASSIRTGRGEQYF.

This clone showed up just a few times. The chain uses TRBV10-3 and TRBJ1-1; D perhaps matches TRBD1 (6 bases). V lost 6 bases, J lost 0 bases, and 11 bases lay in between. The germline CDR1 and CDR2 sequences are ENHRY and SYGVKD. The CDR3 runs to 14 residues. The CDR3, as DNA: TGTGCCATCAGCCCACGGACAGTGAACACTGAAGCTTTCTTT. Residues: CAISPRTVNTEAFF.

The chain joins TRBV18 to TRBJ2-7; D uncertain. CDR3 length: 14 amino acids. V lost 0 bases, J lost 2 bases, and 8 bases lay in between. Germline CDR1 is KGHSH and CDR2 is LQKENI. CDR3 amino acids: CASSPPPRTYEQYF. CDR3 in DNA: TGTGCCAGCTCACCACCCCCAAGGACCTACGAGCAGTACTTC.

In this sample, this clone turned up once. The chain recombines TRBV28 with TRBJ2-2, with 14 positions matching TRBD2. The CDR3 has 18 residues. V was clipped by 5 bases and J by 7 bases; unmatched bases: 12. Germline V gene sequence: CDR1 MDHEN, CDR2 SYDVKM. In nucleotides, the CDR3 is TGTGCCAGCAGTGTTTCTTCCGGGACTAGCGGGAGTGGCGGGGAGCTGTTTTTT. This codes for CASSVSSGTSGSGGELFF.

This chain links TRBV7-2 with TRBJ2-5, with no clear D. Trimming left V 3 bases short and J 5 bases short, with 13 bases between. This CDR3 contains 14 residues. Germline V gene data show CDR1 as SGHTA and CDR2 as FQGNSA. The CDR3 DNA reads TGTGCCAGCAGCTTTTGGGTCGGAGCGGAGACCCAGTACTTC. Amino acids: CASSFWVGAETQYF.